The 23 T cell receptor beta chains listed next were all sequenced from one sample in a study of Ad26.COV2.S vaccination and SARS-CoV-2 variants. Some clones are missing from TCRdb's copy, which holds only in-frame ones; the method was immunoSEQ multiplex PCR. The table includes about 440,000 clones, 90% detected once. Treatment meaning: about 20 received Ad26.COV2.S at low or high dose, single or two shots; a few received placebo; per-sample allocation not given. The samples were gathered on day 63 after the first injection of vaccine or placebo. The starting material was peripheral blood, obtained in a trial of Ad26.COV2.S vaccine versus placebo. These receptors were collected from a person aged 18-65 years who received the Ad26.COV2.S COVID-19 vaccine or a placebo.

The rearrangement joins TRBV14 to TRBJ2-1, with 12 positions matching TRBD2. CDR3 size: 14 residues. Trimming took 8 bases from V and 12 from J; bases not matched to a gene: 11. Germline V gene sequence: CDR1 SGHDN, CDR2 FVKESK. Written as DNA, the CDR3 is TGTGCCAGCCGCCCGACTAGCGGGAGCATAGGGCAGTTCTTC. Translated, it gives CASRPTSGSIGQFF.

The V gene is TRBV19, the J gene TRBJ2-3; D remains ambiguous. CDR1 is LNHDA and CDR2 is SQIVND in the germline V gene (reference sequence). V lost 5 bases, J lost 0 bases, and 9 bases lay in between. CDR3 length equals 14 residues. This CDR3 is CASSDRPSTDTQYF. The CDR3 DNA reads as TGTGCCAGTAGTGATCGTCCTAGCACAGATACGCAGTATTTT.

This sequence joins TRBV6-2 or TRBV6-3 and TRBJ2-7; the D call may be TRBD1 or TRBD2 (6 bases each). Trimming removed 0 bases at V and 3 bases at J, with 15 bases between. This CDR3 is built from 16 residues. Germline CDR1 MNHEY, CDR2 SVGEGT. This CDR3 reads CASSYSSRGANYEQYF. CDR3 coding DNA: TGTGCCAGCAGTTACTCGAGTAGGGGGGCGAACTACGAGCAGTACTTC.

The chain carries TRBV30 and TRBJ2-5; maybe TRBD1 (5 bases). The CDR3 runs to 14 residues. V gave up 2 bases and J gave up 1 base, with 11 bases separating them. Per germline, CDR1 GTSNPN and CDR2 SVGIG (reference sequence). The CDR3 loop reads CAWSPDSIQETQYF. CDR3 coding DNA: TGTGCCTGGAGTCCTGACAGTATCCAAGAGACCCAGTACTTC.

The J gene is TRBJ1-6, the V gene TRBV6-5; 7 bases are shared with TRBD1. Germline V gives CDR1 MNHEY, CDR2 SVGAGI. There are 15 residues in the CDR3. V lost 2 bases, J lost 5 bases, and 3 bases stayed unmatched. The CDR3 loop reads CASSYRDRDNSPLHF. The CDR3 DNA reads as TGTGCCAGCAGTTACAGGGACAGAGATAATTCACCCCTCCACTTT.

The genes are TRBV7-2 and TRBJ2-7, with 9 bases fitting TRBD2. The junction had 10 bases not matched to a gene; V was cut back by 2 bases and J by 5 bases. Per the germline V gene, CDR1 is SGHTA and CDR2 is FQGNSA. This CDR3 comprises 16 residues. The CDR3 is CASSLRRLAGDHEQYF. Here the CDR3 DNA reads TGTGCCAGCAGCTTAAGGAGGTTAGCGGGAGACCACGAGCAGTACTTC.

Only one count was recorded for this clone. This rearrangement joins TRBV19 to TRBJ2-7; D tentatively fits TRBD1 or TRBD2 (5 bases each). V lost 2 bases and J lost 3, with 17 bases in between. The CDR3 spans 16 residues. Germline values: CDR1 LNHDA, CDR2 SQIVND (reference sequence). For the CDR3, the DNA is TGTGCCAGTAGTATATTCGGGGCCCCGGCGGGCTACGAGCAGTACTTC. Protein product: CASSIFGAPAGYEQYF.

The gene calls are TRBV28 and TRBJ1-1; D ambiguous. CDR3 length: 15 residues. CDR1 and CDR2 (germline): MDHEN, SYDVKM. V lost 2 bases, J lost 0 bases, and 10 bases lay in between. CDR3 region: CASSLTGRMNTEAFF. CDR3 nucleotide sequence: TGTGCCAGCAGTTTAACGGGCCGGATGAACACTGAAGCTTTCTTT.

This sequence joins TRBV5-1 and TRBJ2-3; TRBD1 matches 7 bases. The V gene's germline CDR1 is SGHRS and CDR2 YFSETQ. After removal of 0 bases from V and 1 base from J, the junction contained 5 bases not matched to a gene. The CDR3 covers 16 residues. The CDR3 region is CASSLEGARGTDTQYF. Here the CDR3 DNA reads TGCGCCAGCAGCTTGGAGGGGGCGCGAGGCACAGATACGCAGTATTTT.

As DNA, the CDR3 is TGTGCCAGTAGTATAGATCTAGCGGGGTTGTACAATGAGCAGTTCTTC. Protein product: CASSIDLAGLYNEQFF. The V and J genes are TRBV19 and TRBJ2-1; 9 bases align to TRBD2. The CDR3 is 16 amino acids. Germline CDR1 and CDR2: LNHDA and SQIVND (reference sequence). J gave up 4 bases and V 0 bases, and 4 bases lay outside the gene matches.

This sequence joins TRBV4-1 and TRBJ2-7; D is unclear. V gave up 4 bases and J gave up 6 bases, with 10 bases separating them. The length of the CDR3 is 12 residues. Germline loops: CDR1 MGHRA, CDR2 YSYEKL. CDR3 coding DNA: TGCGCCAGCAGCCCGTACACGGGCGAGCAGTACTTC. Translating gives CASSPYTGEQYF.

The chain recombines TRBV7-9 with TRBJ2-5; no firm D call. Between the trimmed V and J ends, which lost 5 bases and 5 bases, there was a span of 9 bases. The germline gives CDR1 SEHNR, CDR2 FQNEAQ (reference sequence). There are 12 residues in the CDR3. In DNA form, the CDR3 reads TGTGCCAGCAGCCTGCTGGGGGAGACCCAGTACTTC. Amino acids: CASSLLGETQYF.

CDR3 in amino acids: CASGNYGGTQYF. The DNA for the CDR3 is TGTGCCAGCGGAAACTATGGGGGTACGCAGTATTTT. The genes are TRBV6-6 and TRBJ2-3; tentatively, D is TRBD1 or TRBD2 (5 bases each). Trimming took off 8 bases at V and 8 bases at J, with 14 bases between the two ends. This CDR3 is built from 12 residues. The germline gives CDR1 MNHNY, CDR2 SVGAGI (reference sequence).

The chain employs TRBV9 and TRBJ2-3; no firm D call. The CDR3 has 13 residues. Germline V gene data show CDR1 as SGDLS and CDR2 as YYNGEE. V was trimmed by 3 bases and J by 4 bases, leaving 9 bases between them. The CDR3 loop is CASSETPADTQYF. For the CDR3, the DNA is TGTGCCAGCAGCGAAACGCCAGCAGATACGCAGTATTTT. The full variable domain, its missing parts supplied by reference TRBV9 and TRBJ2-3, is DSGVTQTPKHLITATGQRVTLRCSPRSGDLSVYWYQQSLDQGLQFLIQYYNGEERAKGNILERFSAQQFPDLHSELNLSSLELGDSALYFCASSETPADTQYFGPGTRLTVL.

This clone was detected once. V gene TRBV12-5 combines with J gene TRBJ1-6, with a possible D match to TRBD1 (5 bases). The CDR3 has 13 amino acids. The V and J ends lost 8 bases and 7 bases respectively, with 12 bases between them. CDR1 LGHNT and CDR2 FRNRAP come from the germline V gene. The CDR3 DNA sequence: TGTGCTAGTTCCCGGGGGAGGAATTCACCCCTCCACTTT. Translating it yields CASSRGRNSPLHF.

The J gene is TRBJ1-2, the V gene TRBV24-1; 8 bases match TRBD1. This CDR3 has 14 residues. CDR1 is KGHDR and CDR2 is SFDVKD in the germline V gene. V dropped 3 bases and J dropped 6; count of bases not matched to a gene: 5. CDR3 in amino acids: CATSDHRDRHGYTF. CDR3 bases: TGTGCCACCAGTGATCACCGGGACAGGCATGGCTACACCTTC.

The chain recombines TRBV28 with TRBJ2-7, with 11 nucleotides matching TRBD2. The CDR3 totals 15 residues. CDR1 MDHEN and CDR2 SYDVKM come from the germline V gene. Losses at the gene ends were 6 bases for V and 0 bases for J; bases not matched to a gene: 4. For the CDR3, the DNA is TGTGCCAGCAGATTACTAGCGGGAGTCTCCTACGAGCAGTACTTC. This codes for CASRLLAGVSYEQYF. Variable domain in full (rest from reference TRBV28 and TRBJ2-7): DVKVTQSSRYLVKRTGEKVFLECVQDMDHENMFWYRQDPGLGLRLIYFSYDVKMKEKGDIPEGYSVSREKKERFSLILESASTNQTSMYLCASRLLAGVSYEQYFGPGTRLTVT.

The chain carries TRBV5-1 and TRBJ2-2; possible D gene TRBD2, 5 bases. The germline V gene has CDR1 SGHRS and CDR2 YFSETQ. The CDR3 loop spans 16 amino acids. Deletions cut 0 bases from V and 3 bases from J, with 12 bases between. The CDR3 sequence is CASSLAVGVDTGELFF. The CDR3 nucleotides read TGCGCCAGCAGCTTGGCCGTGGGAGTCGACACCGGGGAGCTGTTTTTT.

This clone has just one count. V is TRBV21-1 and J is TRBJ2-5; the table's D call TRBD2 went unverified against the DNA. TRBV21-1 is a known pseudogene. The CDR3 totals 14 residues. CDR3 in amino acids: CASSKSEGPGTQYF. CDR3 nucleotides: TGTGCCAGCAGCAAGTCGGAGGGACCGGGGACCCAGTACTTC.

The chain links TRBV14 to TRBJ2-3; 15 bases are shared with TRBD2. Trimming removed 4 bases from V and 5 bases from J; junction bases left unmatched: 4. The germline gives CDR1 SGHDN, CDR2 FVKESK. The CDR3 contains 16 residues. CDR3 sequence (DNA): TGTGCCAGCAGCCCCGGGACTAGCGGGAGGATAGATACGCAGTATTTT. It is translated as CASSPGTSGRIDTQYF.

This sequence joins TRBV11-2 and TRBJ2-7; 8 bases line up with TRBD1. V shed 5 bases and J 0 bases; nucleotides not matched to a gene: 12. Per germline, CDR1 SGHAT and CDR2 FQNNGV. The CDR3 runs to 17 residues. The CDR3 sequence: CASSHTGTGPSSYEQYF. The CDR3 DNA follows: TGTGCCAGCAGCCATACCGGGACAGGTCCAAGCTCCTACGAGCAGTACTTC. The variable domain in full, with the rest retrieved from reference TRBV11-2 and TRBJ2-7, is EAGVAQSPRYKIIEKRQSVAFWCNPISGHATLYWYQQILGQGPKLLIQFQNNGVVDDSQLPKDRFSAERLKGVDSTLKIQPAKLEDSAVYLCASSHTGTGPSSYEQYFGPGTRLTVT.

This clone has more than one count but fewer than ten. V usage is TRBV2 and J usage is TRBJ1-1, with TRBD1 as a possible D gene (5 bases). The V and J ends lost 3 bases and 10 bases respectively, with 15 bases between them. The germline V gene has CDR1 SNHLY and CDR2 FYNNEI. This CDR3 region has 13 residues. The CDR3 reads CASSEGQGVRAFF. The DNA of the CDR3 is TGTGCCAGCAGTGAGGGCCAGGGTGTTAGAGCTTTCTTT.

The chain recombines TRBV11-3 with TRBJ2-1; possibly TRBD2 for D (5 bases). Germline V lookup: CDR1 SGHNT, CDR2 YENEEA. Trimming pared 1 base from V and 9 bases from J, leaving 10 bases between. This CDR3 contains 13 residues. Written as DNA, the CDR3 is TGTGCCAGCAGCTTAGTCATCGCGGGTGAGCAGTTCTTC. Its translation is CASSLVIAGEQFF.